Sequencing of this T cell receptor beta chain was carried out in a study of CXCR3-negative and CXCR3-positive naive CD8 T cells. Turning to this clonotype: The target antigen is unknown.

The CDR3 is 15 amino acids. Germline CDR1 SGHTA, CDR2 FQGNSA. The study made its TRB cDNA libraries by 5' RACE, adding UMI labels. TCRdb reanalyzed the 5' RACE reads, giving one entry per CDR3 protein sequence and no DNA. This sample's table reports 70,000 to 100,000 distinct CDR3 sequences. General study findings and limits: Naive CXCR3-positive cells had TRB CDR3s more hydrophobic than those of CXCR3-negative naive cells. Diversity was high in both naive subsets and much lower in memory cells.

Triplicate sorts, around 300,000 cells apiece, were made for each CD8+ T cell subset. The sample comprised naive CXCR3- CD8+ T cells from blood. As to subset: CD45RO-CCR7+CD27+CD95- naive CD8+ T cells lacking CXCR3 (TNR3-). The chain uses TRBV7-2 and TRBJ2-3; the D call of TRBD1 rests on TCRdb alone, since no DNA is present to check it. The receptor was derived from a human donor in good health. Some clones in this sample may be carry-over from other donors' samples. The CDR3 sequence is CASSLAGGQTDTQYF.